The 11 T cell receptor beta chains given below trace back to one sample, sequenced in a study of blood T cell repertoires in COVID-19. Produced via immunoSEQ multiplex PCR; TCRdb's table is partial and in-frame only. Of around 150,000 clones listed, around four fifths are singletons. Sequences were obtained from PBMCs or T cells enriched from blood (not recorded which). The receptors shown here come from a woman aged 50 to 65 with acute COVID-19.

The rearrangement uses TRBV30 and TRBJ2-5; the D gene is possibly TRBD1 (6 bases). Germline CDR1 GTSNPN, CDR2 SVGIG (reference sequence). The CDR3 spans 11 residues. The V end lost 1 base, the J end lost 13 bases, and 13 bases lay between the germline ends. CDR3 amino acids: CAWSGQGSPYF. CDR3 bases: TGTGCCTGGAGTGGTCAGGGGTCCCCGTACTTC.

CDR3 nucleotides: TGTGCCACCAGCGGGGCGGGAGGGGGTGAGCAGTTCTTC. Translating gives CATSGAGGGEQFF. This rearrangement joins TRBV6-2 or TRBV6-3 to TRBJ2-1; 9 bases are a match to TRBD2. Germline CDR1 reads MNHEY; CDR2 reads SVGEGT. Unmatched junction bases numbered 10, after V lost 10 bases and J lost 9 bases. This CDR3 has 13 amino acids.

This chain links TRBV10-3 with TRBJ2-3; 12 nucleotides agree with TRBD2. Germline CDR1 ENHRY, CDR2 SYGVKD. Trimming removed 0 bases from V and 1 base from J; junction bases left unmatched: 5. There are 18 residues in the CDR3. The CDR3 coding sequence is TGTGCCATCAGTGAGTCGACTAGCGGGAGAACGCGCACAGATACGCAGTATTTT. Its protein is CAISESTSGRTRTDTQYF.

This clone occurred a few times. The same CDR3 arises from other DNA sequences in this sample as well. V and J are TRBV28 and TRBJ1-2; D remains ambiguous. Germline V gene lookup returns CDR1 MDHEN and CDR2 SYDVKM. The CDR3 is 12 amino acids. With 2 bases removed from V and 3 bases from J, the gap between germline ends came to 4 bases. The CDR3 DNA sequence: TGTGCCAGCAGTTTAGTAGACTATGGCTACACCTTC. Encoded protein: CASSLVDYGYTF.

The genes are TRBV2 and TRBJ2-7, with TRBD1 matching 7 bases. Germline CDR1 SNHLY, CDR2 FYNNEI. After removal of 4 bases from V and 6 bases from J, the junction contained 6 bases not matched to a gene. The CDR3 has 13 amino acids. Written as DNA, the CDR3 is TGTGCCAGCAGTGGACAGGGTGGTGGCGAGCAGTACTTC. Amino acids: CASSGQGGGEQYF.

V and J are TRBV6-5 and TRBJ2-3; weak D call: TRBD1 (7 bases). Germline assignment: CDR1 MNHEY and CDR2 SVGAGI. V lost 5 bases and J 4 bases, leaving 16 bases between the germline ends. This CDR3 spans 15 amino acids. CDR3 residues: CASSKGGQRADTQYF. The DNA of the CDR3 is TGTGCCAGCAGTAAGGGGGGACAGAGGGCAGATACGCAGTATTTT.

The J gene is TRBJ2-3, the V gene TRBV7-9; possible D gene TRBD1, 6 bases. Trimming pared 3 bases from V and 7 bases from J, leaving 11 bases between. CDR3 length equals 13 residues. Per the germline V gene, CDR1 is SEHNR and CDR2 is FQNEAQ (reference sequence). Here the CDR3 reads CASSFTGSHTQYF. The DNA of the CDR3 is TGTGCCAGCAGCTTTACAGGGTCGCATACGCAGTATTTT.

This chain connects TRBV7-9 to TRBJ2-7; 10 nucleotides match TRBD1. The germline gives CDR1 SEHNR, CDR2 FQNEAQ (reference sequence). The J segment lost 5 bases and the V segment lost 4 bases, leaving 14 bases of the junction unmatched. The CDR3 has 17 residues. The DNA for the CDR3 is TGTGCCAGCAGCTCGAACCCGGGACAGGGGTATATGAACGAGCAGTACTTC. Protein sequence: CASSSNPGQGYMNEQYF.

The rearrangement links TRBV19 to TRBJ1-1, with 8 bases that match TRBD1. The CDR3 is 15 amino acids. V lost 7 bases, J lost 8 bases, and 15 bases stayed unmatched. CDR1 and CDR2 from the germline V gene are LNHDA and SQIVND (reference sequence). The CDR3 reads CASIRQGTLEKEAFF. CDR3 in DNA: TGTGCCAGTATCAGACAGGGGACCTTAGAAAAGGAAGCTTTCTTT.

The V call is TRBV7-9, the J call TRBJ2-1; a weak D match, TRBD2 (5 bases). Trimming removed 2 bases from V and 0 bases from J, with 8 bases in between. There are 15 residues in the CDR3. Germline CDR1 and CDR2: SEHNR and FQNEAQ (reference sequence). The DNA for the CDR3 is TGTGCCAGCAGCTTACCGGGGAGCTCCTACAATGAGCAGTTCTTC. It specifies CASSLPGSSYNEQFF.

J is TRBJ2-1 and V is TRBV24-1, with 12 bases lining up with TRBD2. Germline lookup yields CDR1 KGHDR and CDR2 SFDVKD. The CDR3 runs 15 residues. With V trimmed by 4 bases and J by 8 bases, 5 bases remained unmatched. CDR3 DNA: TGTGCCACCAGTGAGAGGACTAGCGGGATACATGAGCAGTTCTTC. Its protein product is CATSERTSGIHEQFF.